This TCR beta chain derives from a study of identical twins. TCRdb used MiXCR to reprocess the 5' RACE reads, holding one entry per CDR3 protein. The sample lists more than 600,000 distinct CDR3 sequences, approximately 18% seen once, with around 13% in the top ten. Trimming stripped 9 bases from V and 9 bases from J, with 15 bases between. The CDR3 runs 12 residues. In germline, CDR1 is MNHEY, CDR2 SVGEGT. Another study also made use of these data, one on T cells expressing NK-cell markers.

The receptor's source is a young woman in good health. Sequencing was carried out using PBMCs. The chain employs TRBV6-2 or TRBV6-3 and TRBJ2-1, with D possibly matching TRBD2 (6 bases). The chain's CDR3 is CASKGGISEQFF. The CDR3 DNA reads as TGTGCCAGTAAGGGCGGGATCAGTGAGCAGTTCTTC.